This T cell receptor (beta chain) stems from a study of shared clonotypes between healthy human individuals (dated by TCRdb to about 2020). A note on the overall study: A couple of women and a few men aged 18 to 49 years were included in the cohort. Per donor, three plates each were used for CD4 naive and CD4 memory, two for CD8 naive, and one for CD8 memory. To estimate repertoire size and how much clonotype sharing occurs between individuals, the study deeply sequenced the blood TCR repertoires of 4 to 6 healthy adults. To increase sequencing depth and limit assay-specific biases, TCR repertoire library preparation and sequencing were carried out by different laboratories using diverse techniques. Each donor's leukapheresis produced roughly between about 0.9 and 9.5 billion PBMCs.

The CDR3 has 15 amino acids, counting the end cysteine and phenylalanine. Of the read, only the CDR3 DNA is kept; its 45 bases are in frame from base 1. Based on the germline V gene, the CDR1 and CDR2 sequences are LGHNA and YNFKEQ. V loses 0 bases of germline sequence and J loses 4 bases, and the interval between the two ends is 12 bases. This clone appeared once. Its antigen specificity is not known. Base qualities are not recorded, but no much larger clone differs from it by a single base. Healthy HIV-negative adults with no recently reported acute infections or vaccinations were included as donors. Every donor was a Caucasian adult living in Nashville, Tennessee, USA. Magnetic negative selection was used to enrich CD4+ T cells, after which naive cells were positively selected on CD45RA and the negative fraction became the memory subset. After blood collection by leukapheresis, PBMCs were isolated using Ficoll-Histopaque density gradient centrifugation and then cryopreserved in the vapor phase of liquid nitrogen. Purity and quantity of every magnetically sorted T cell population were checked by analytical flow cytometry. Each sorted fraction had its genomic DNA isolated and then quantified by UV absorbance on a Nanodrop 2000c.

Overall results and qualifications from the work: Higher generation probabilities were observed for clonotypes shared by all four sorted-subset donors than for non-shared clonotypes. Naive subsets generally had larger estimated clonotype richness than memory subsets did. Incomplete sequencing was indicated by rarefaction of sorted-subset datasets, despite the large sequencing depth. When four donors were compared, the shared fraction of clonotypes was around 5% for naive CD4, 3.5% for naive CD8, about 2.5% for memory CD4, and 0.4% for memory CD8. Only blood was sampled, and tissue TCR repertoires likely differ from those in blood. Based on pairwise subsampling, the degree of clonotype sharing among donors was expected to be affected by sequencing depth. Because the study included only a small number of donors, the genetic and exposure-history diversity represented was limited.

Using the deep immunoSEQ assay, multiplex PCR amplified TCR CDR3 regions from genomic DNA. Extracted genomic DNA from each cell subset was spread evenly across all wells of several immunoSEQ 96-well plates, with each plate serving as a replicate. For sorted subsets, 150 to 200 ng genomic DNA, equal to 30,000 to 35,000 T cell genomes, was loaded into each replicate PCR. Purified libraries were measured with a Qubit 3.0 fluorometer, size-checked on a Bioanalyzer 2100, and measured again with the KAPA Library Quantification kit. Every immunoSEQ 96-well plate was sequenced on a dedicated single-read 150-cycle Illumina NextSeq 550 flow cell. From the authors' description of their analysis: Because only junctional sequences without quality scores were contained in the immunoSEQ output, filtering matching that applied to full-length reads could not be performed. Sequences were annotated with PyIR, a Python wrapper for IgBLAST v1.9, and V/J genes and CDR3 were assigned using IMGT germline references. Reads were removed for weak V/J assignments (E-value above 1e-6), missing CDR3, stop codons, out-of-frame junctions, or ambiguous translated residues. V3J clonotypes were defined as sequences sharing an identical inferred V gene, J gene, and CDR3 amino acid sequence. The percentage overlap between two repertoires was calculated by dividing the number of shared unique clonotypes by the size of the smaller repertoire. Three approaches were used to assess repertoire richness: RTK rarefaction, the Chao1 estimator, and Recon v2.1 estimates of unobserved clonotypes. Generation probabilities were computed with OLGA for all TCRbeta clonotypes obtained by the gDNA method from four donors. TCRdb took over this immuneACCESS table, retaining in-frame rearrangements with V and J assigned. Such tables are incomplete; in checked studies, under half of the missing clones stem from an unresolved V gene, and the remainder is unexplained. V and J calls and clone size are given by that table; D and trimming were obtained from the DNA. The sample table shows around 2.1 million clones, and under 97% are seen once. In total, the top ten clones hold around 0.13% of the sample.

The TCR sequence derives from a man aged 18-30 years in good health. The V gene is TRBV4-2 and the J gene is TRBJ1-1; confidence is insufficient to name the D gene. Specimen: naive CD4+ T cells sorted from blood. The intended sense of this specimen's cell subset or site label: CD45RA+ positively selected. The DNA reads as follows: TGTGCCAGCAGCCAAGATGGCCCTGAAATCACTGAAGCTTTCTTT. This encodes CASSQDGPEITEAFF.